This entry features one T cell receptor beta chain sequence. The antigen is unknown. TCRdb's copy holds only in-frame clones and misses some; the assay was immunoSEQ multiplex PCR. This sample has more than 13,000 clones, with 50% to 75% found just once. Trimming took 3 bases from V and 4 from J, leaving 10 bases between them. This CDR3 has 15 residues. Germline V CDR1 and CDR2: WNHNN, SYGVQD (reference sequence). The data are from a study of CD4+ T cells in melanoma. General observations from the study: Diverse differentiation states were reported for melanoma neoantigen-specific CD4+ T cells.

Sequencing was done on a sample of cells from a culture (not recorded whether cultured in vitro). The clonotype originates from a human donor with melanoma. The chain uses TRBV10-1 and TRBJ2-6, with D perhaps assigned TRBD1 or TRBD2 (5 bases each). Written as DNA, the CDR3 is TGCGCCAGCAGTGATGGGGGAACCGGGGCCAACGTCCTGACTTTC. Encoded protein: CASSDGGTGANVLTF.